Included here is one TCR beta chain sequence, with context. The data were taken from a study of CD8 T cells in ankylosing spondylitis. Unmatched junction bases numbered 8, after V lost 5 bases and J lost 2 bases. The germline CDR1 and CDR2 sequences are WNHNN and SYGVQD (reference sequence). The CDR3 is 16 amino acids. Each CDR3 protein is one row after TCRdb ran MiXCR on the 5' RACE reads. The sample shows about 160,000 distinct CDR3 sequences, roughly 18% of them seen only once. The receptor was isolated from a male donor with ankylosing spondylitis or in good health (not recorded which). This chain joins TRBV10-1 and TRBJ1-1; 10 nucleotides agree with TRBD1. Sequences were obtained from blood, either unsorted or a sorted T cell fraction (not recorded which). CDR3 sequence reads: CASSPMDRGANTEAFF. CDR3 coding DNA: TGCGCCAGCAGTCCTATGGACAGGGGGGCAAACACTGAAGCTTTCTTT.